This T cell receptor (beta chain) was identified during a study of spatial heterogeneity in lung cancer. General observations from the study: Whereas they appeared in blood less at follow-up, ubiquitous expanded tumor TCRs appeared there more at resection.

The germline V gene has CDR1 MNHNY and CDR2 SVGAGI (reference sequence). Trimming at V came to 4 bases and at J to 9 bases, leaving 11 bases not matched to a gene. The CDR3 is 15 residues long. TCR cDNA molecules were tagged individually, and each one carried a unique molecular identifier. TCRdb ran MiXCR on the 5' RACE reads and lists one entry per CDR3 protein. The sample shows 3,000 to 4,500 distinct CDR3 sequences, 15% to 20% of them seen only once. Points on this clonotype: Its antigen remains unidentified.

This sample's time point: sample taken at primary tumor resection. Without sorting, whole RNA was sequenced from tumor, nontumor lung or frozen PBMC. The sequenced sample was PBMCs, obtained at surgery. The chain links TRBV6-6 to TRBJ2-1, with 8 bases lining up with TRBD2. This receptor was identified in a male donor with early-stage non-small cell lung cancer. CDR3 in amino acids: CASSSCAGGACEQFF. DNA for the CDR3: TGTGCCAGCAGTTCCTGCGCCGGGGGGGCCTGTGAGCAGTTCTTC.